This T cell receptor beta chain emerged from a study of monozygotic twins with inflammatory bowel disease. Regarding the study as a whole: The analysis did not separate different T cell subtypes.

The CDR3 length is 16 residues. Per germline, CDR1 KGHSH and CDR2 LQKENI. Comments on this clonotype: The target antigen is unknown.

TCRdb re-called the 5' RACE reads; every CDR3 protein appears as one record, without DNA. The sample has more than 300,000 distinct CDR3 sequences. This chain links TRBV18 with TRBJ2-1. This TCR was sampled from a human donor with ulcerative colitis or Crohn's disease, or a healthy co-twin of an affected twin (not recorded which). The source material was blood. The CDR3 is CASSPDLEGSYNEQFF.